This is a list of T cell receptor beta chains from one sample in a study of blood T cell repertoires in COVID-19. Assay used: immunoSEQ multiplex PCR; TCRdb lists only in-frame clones, some missing. The sample carries about 210,000 clones, more than 70% recorded once. Sequencing used PBMCs or T cells enriched from blood (not recorded which). All receptors come from a man aged 25 to 40 with acute COVID-19. CDR3s include the opening cysteine and the closing phenylalanine or tryptophan. The D gene is left open where the match is weak. The size entry is marked missing in some rows and otherwise reads once, few, many or a size class.

CDR3aa,CDR3nt,abundance,j_gene,d_gene,v_gene
CASSLFGTDTQYF,TGTGCCAGCAGCCTATTCGGCACAGATACGCAGTATTTT,-,TRBJ2-3,-,TRBV7-3
CASSVLRSSEQYF,TGCGCCAGCAGTGTTCTCCGGTCCTCCGAGCAGTACTTC,-,TRBJ2-7,-,TRBV10-2
CASRLAGFSSYEQYF,TGTGCCAGCAGGCTAGCGGGGTTCAGCTCCTACGAGCAGTACTTC,-,TRBJ2-7,TRBD2,TRBV6-5
CASSRQGRTEAFF,TGTGCCAGTAGCCGACAGGGGAGGACTGAAGCTTTCTTT,-,TRBJ1-1,TRBD1,TRBV19
CASSPGQGAYEQYF,TGTGCCAGTAGTCCCGGACAGGGGGCATACGAGCAGTACTTC,-,TRBJ2-7,TRBD1,TRBV19
CAISGTLRGEGDTQYF,TGTGCCATCAGTGGAACCTTGCGGGGGGAGGGAGATACGCAGTATTTT,-,TRBJ2-3,TRBD2,TRBV10-3
CASSPHRWGPEAFF,TGTGCCAGCTCACCCCACCGGTGGGGCCCTGAAGCTTTCTTT,-,TRBJ1-1,-,TRBV18
CASSSRLAGDRKFTQYF,TGTGCCAGCAGCAGTCGCCTAGCGGGGGATCGGAAATTTACGCAGTATTTT,-,TRBJ2-3,TRBD2,TRBV5-5
CASSSDYAAGPDGYTF,TGTGCCAGCAGCTCAGACTACGCGGCAGGACCCGATGGCTACACCTTC,-,TRBJ1-2,-,TRBV5-4
CASSPTYRDRVVNQPQHF,TGTGCCAGCAGCCCTACTTACCGGGACAGGGTCGTGAATCAGCCCCAGCATTTT,-,TRBJ1-5,TRBD1,TRBV5-5
CASSSVLAVQYF,TGTGCCAGCAGCTCAGTGCTAGCGGTGCAGTACTTC,-,TRBJ2-7,TRBD2,TRBV11-2
CASSPHSGGAGDTQYF,TGTGCCAGCAGCCCCCATAGCGGGGGGGCGGGAGATACGCAGTATTTT,-,TRBJ2-3,TRBD2,TRBV5-4
CASSSTGTEFVETQYF,TGCGCCAGCAGCTCGACCGGGACAGAGTTTGTAGAGACCCAGTACTTC,-,TRBJ2-5,TRBD1,TRBV4-1
CASRRNSGSNQPQHF,TGTGCCAGTCGTCGGAACAGTGGGAGCAATCAGCCCCAGCATTTT,-,TRBJ1-5,-,TRBV19
CASREGGMAEAFF,TGTGCCAGCCGGGAGGGGGGAATGGCTGAAGCTTTCTTT,-,TRBJ1-1,-,TRBV6-5
CASSLGLAGGTDTQYF,TGTGCCAGCAGCCTGGGACTAGCGGGGGGTACAGATACGCAGTATTTT,-,TRBJ2-3,TRBD2,TRBV7-3
CASSLAGENPYEQYF,TGCGCCAGCAGCTTAGCGGGAGAAAACCCCTACGAGCAGTACTTC,-,TRBJ2-7,TRBD2,TRBV5-1
CASSLGRFNTEAFF,TGTGCCAGCAGCTTAGGGAGATTCAACACTGAAGCTTTCTTT,-,TRBJ1-1,-,TRBV11-3
CASSLSYEGSIEQYF,TGTGCCAGCAGTTTATCGTACGAGGGATCTATCGAGCAGTACTTC,-,TRBJ2-7,-,TRBV27
CAWRYFGGTGGASGYTF,TGTGCCTGGCGCTACTTCGGGGGGACAGGGGGCGCGAGTGGCTACACCTTC,-,TRBJ1-2,TRBD1,TRBV30
CASEGYGYTF,TGTGCCAGCGAGGGTTATGGCTACACCTTC,few,TRBJ1-2,-,TRBV9
CASSYSDRGAYEQYF,TGTGCCAGCAGTTATTCCGACAGGGGCGCCTACGAGCAGTACTTC,-,TRBJ2-7,TRBD1,TRBV27
CASSLDGGSLGYTF,TGTGCCAGCAGCTTGGATGGGGGGAGTTTAGGCTACACCTTC,-,TRBJ1-2,-,TRBV5-5
CASTSGVETQYF,TGTGCCAGCACCTCCGGGGTAGAGACCCAGTACTTC,few,TRBJ2-5,-,TRBV6-5
CASSLGLAGYEQYF,TGTGCCAGCAGCTTAGGGCTAGCGGGTTACGAGCAGTACTTC,-,TRBJ2-7,TRBD2,TRBV7-2
CASSTWTGEETQYF,TGTGCCAGCAGCACCTGGACAGGGGAAGAGACCCAGTACTTC,-,TRBJ2-5,TRBD1,TRBV5-6
CASSSGTFRGTQYF,TGTGCCAGCAGCTCCGGGACTTTCCGAGGGACCCAGTACTTC,-,TRBJ2-5,-,TRBV7-2
CASSIDLRGVGSNQPQHF,TGTGCCAGTAGTATAGATCTGCGCGGGGTCGGGAGCAATCAGCCCCAGCATTTT,-,TRBJ1-5,-,TRBV19
CASTVHSNQPQHF,TGTGCCAGCACAGTTCATAGCAATCAGCCTCAGCATTTT,-,TRBJ1-5,-,TRBV6-6